This entry lists 5 T cell receptor beta chains sequenced from one sample in a study of cytomegalovirus exposure and HLA in healthy donors. The PCR ran on 60 Vbeta and 13 Jbeta primers. Here immunoSEQ multiplex PCR was the method, and the copy in TCRdb shows in-frame clones only, minus some. The sample contains about 200,000 clones, more than 60% of which appear only once. The sequencing input was PBMCs. These receptors all stem from a man between 45 and 60 years old in good health and CMV-seronegative.

This clone was seen more than once but under ten times. Other DNA sequences from this sample encode an identical CDR3 as well. V is TRBV11-2 and J is TRBJ2-5; 8 bases are shared with TRBD1. Germline CDR1 SGHAT, CDR2 FQNNGV. The CDR3 sequence is 14 residues long. The V gene end was trimmed by 1 base and the J gene end by 3 bases; junction bases not matched to a gene: 1. CDR3 residues: CASSLAGGKETQYF. DNA for the CDR3: TGTGCCAGCAGCTTAGCAGGGGGCAAAGAGACCCAGTACTTC.

As for this clone: At one end the junction does not follow the germline gene, possibly because of a read error. This sequence joins TRBV4-1 and TRBJ1-4; D perhaps matches TRBD1 (5 bases). This CDR3 contains 14 residues. The V gene's germline CDR1 is MGHRA and CDR2 YSYEKL. The CDR3 nucleotides are TGCGCCAGCAGCCTCTGGGGGGGAAATGCAAAACTGTTTTTT. Translation gives CASSLWGGNAKLFF.

V is TRBV5-6 and J is TRBJ2-7, with D tentatively TRBD1 (6 bases). Trimming stripped 2 bases from V and 9 bases from J, with 18 bases between. This CDR3 comprises 14 residues. CDR1 is SGHDT and CDR2 is YYEEEE in the germline V gene. DNA for the CDR3: TGTGCCAGCAGCTTTCGGGACATTTCTTACCTGCAGTACTTC. This gives the protein CASSFRDISYLQYF. The variable domain in full, with the rest retrieved from reference TRBV5-6 and TRBJ2-7, is DAGVTQSPTHLIKTRGQQVTLRCSPKSGHDTVSWYQQALGQGPQFIFQYYEEEERQRGNFPDRFSGHQFPNYSSELNVNALLLGDSALYLCASSFRDISYLQYFGPGTRLTVT.

The chain recombines TRBV9 with TRBJ2-4; 7 bases are a match to TRBD1. The V gene end was trimmed by 4 bases and the J gene end by 2 bases; junction bases not matched to a gene: 9. Germline V gene data show CDR1 as SGDLS and CDR2 as YYNGEE. The CDR3 length is 16 residues. The CDR3 spells CASSPPGQAPKNIQYF. DNA for the CDR3: TGTGCCAGCAGCCCCCCAGGACAGGCCCCCAAAAACATTCAGTACTTC.

The rearrangement joins TRBV6-1 to TRBJ2-7, with a tentative D call TRBD2 (6 bases). Trimming removed 11 bases from V and 4 bases from J, with 12 bases in between. The CDR3 runs to 11 residues. Germline V gives CDR1 MNHNS, CDR2 SASEGT. CDR3 residues: CAGGNGYEQYF. The CDR3, as DNA: TGTGCCGGCGGGAACGGGTACGAGCAGTACTTC.